The source of this T cell receptor beta chain is a study of glioma-infiltrating T cells after dendritic cell vaccination. Across the whole study: Between about 2003 and 2013, patients got autologous tumor lysate-pulsed dendritic cell vaccines.

TCRdb's table, derived via immunoSEQ multiplex PCR, lists solely in-frame clones and lacks some. The sample has about 73,000 clones, over 70% seen once; the top ten hold around 2.3%. Deletions cut 4 bases from V and 0 bases from J, with 16 bases between. The CDR3 extends over 16 amino acids. Sequencing used blood, obtained before dendritic cell vaccination. This TCR was sampled from a human donor with glioblastoma. The chain has TRBV23-1 and TRBJ2-7; tentative D call: TRBD2 (5 bases). TRBV23-1 is assigned to the ORF class and has an uncertain function. The CDR3 nucleotides read TGCGCCAGCAGTCCATATATCGAGGGTCTCTCCTACGAGCAGTACTTC. Residues: CASSPYIEGLSYEQYF.